The sequence of this TCR beta chain was determined in a study of identical twins. The CDR3 extends over 15 amino acids. Trimming took 4 bases from V and 5 from J, leaving 17 bases between them. Germline V gene data show CDR1 as MNHEY and CDR2 as SVGAGI. One entry per CDR3 protein, called by TCRdb with MiXCR from the 5' RACE reads. The top ten clones hold 4% to 5.5% of a sample with hundreds of thousands of distinct CDR3 sequences, around 21% of them seen once. This clonotype occurred a few times. These data also featured in a second study, about T cells expressing NK-cell markers. That work contributes: An anti-gamma-delta TCR antibody was added in several experiments. It restricted sorting to alpha-beta TCR-expressing T cells.

This TCR derives from a woman younger than 30 in good health. Sequenced material: PBMCs. This rearrangement joins TRBV6-5 to TRBJ2-5; the D is unclear. For the CDR3, the DNA is TGTGCCAGCAGTTTTACTGGGCCCCCTGGGGAGACCCAGTACTTC. It is translated as CASSFTGPPGETQYF.